This TCR beta chain is drawn from a study of T-cell memory formation after mild COVID-19. The CDR3 extends over 12 amino acids. Trimming took 5 bases from V and 0 from J, leaving 5 bases between them. With constant-segment primers, 5'RACE yielded cDNA libraries of TCR alpha and TCR beta that carried sample barcodes and UMIs. Via MiXCR, TCRdb re-called the 5' RACE reads, giving one row per CDR3 protein. The sample records 350,000 to 450,000 distinct CDR3 sequences, 25% to 30% being singletons. This receptor was taken from an adult woman who had mild COVID-19 (a few samples of this study predate the infection). Cell type and time point are not known. Sequenced sample: PBMCs or a T cell subset sorted from them (not recorded which). This sequence joins TRBV12-3 or TRBV12-4 and TRBJ2-7; D is uncertain. CDR3 region: CASSPNSYEQYF. The CDR3 nucleotides read TGTGCCAGCAGTCCAAACTCCTACGAGCAGTACTTC.